A selection of T cell receptor beta chains follows, all from one sample in a study of cytomegalovirus exposure and HLA in healthy donors. TCRdb's copy holds only in-frame clones and misses some; the assay was immunoSEQ multiplex PCR. The table shows about 140,000 clones, with roughly three quarters occurring only once. Material for sequencing was PBMCs. The receptor source for this set is a woman in her thirties or forties in good health and CMV-seronegative. Both conserved end residues are trimmed from each CDR3. The order of the fields is V gene, CDR3 protein.

V: TRBV11-1
CDR3: ASEAGGFSYNEQF

V: TRBV11-2
CDR3: ASSLLAGESGELF

V: TRBV15
CDR3: ATSRDGGALEQF

V: TRBV5-6
CDR3: ASIPKTGGYEQF

V: TRBV11-3
CDR3: ASSYFGQPGYEQY

V: TRBV5-1
CDR3: ASSLVAGSSYEQY

V: TRBV9
CDR3: ASSPFDRGGGYT

V: TRBV28
CDR3: ASNPGTGNTGELF

V: TRBV30
CDR3: AWSVNGGNQPQH

V: TRBV9
CDR3: ASSVVAEHTGELF

V: TRBV19
CDR3: ASRHTGTGMFREEKLF

V: TRBV7-9
CDR3: ASSYHSPQETQY